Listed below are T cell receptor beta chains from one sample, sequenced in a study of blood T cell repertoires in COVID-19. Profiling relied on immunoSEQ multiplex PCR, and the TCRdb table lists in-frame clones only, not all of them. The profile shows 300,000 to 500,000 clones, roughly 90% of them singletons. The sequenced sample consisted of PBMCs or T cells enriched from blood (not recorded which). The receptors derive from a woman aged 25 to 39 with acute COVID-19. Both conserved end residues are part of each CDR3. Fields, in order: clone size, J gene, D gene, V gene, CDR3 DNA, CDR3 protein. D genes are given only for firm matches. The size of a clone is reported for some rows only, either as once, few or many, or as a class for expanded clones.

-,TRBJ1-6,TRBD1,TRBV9,TGTGCCAGCAGGGGACAGCTATATAATTCACCCCTCCACTTT,CASRGQLYNSPLHF
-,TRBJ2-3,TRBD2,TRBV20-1,TGCAGTGCTAGTCCTAGCGGGGGACATGGCACAGATACGCAGTATTTT,CSASPSGGHGTDTQYF
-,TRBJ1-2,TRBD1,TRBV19,TGTGCCAGTAGAACTCCAGGGGGCGCGAATGGCTACACCTTC,CASRTPGGANGYTF
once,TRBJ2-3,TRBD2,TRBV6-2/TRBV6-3,TGTGCCAGCAGTTACTTTCGCGGGGGGGCCGCAGATACGCAGTATTTT,CASSYFRGGAADTQYF
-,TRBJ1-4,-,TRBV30,TGTGCCTGGGAGGACAGTTTCAGTGAAAAACTGTTTTTT,CAWEDSFSEKLFF
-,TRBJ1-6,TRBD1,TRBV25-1,TGTGCCAGCAGTGACCCTGGGACAGGGTATTCACCCCTCCACTTT,CASSDPGTGYSPLHF
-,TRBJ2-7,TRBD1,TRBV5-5,TGTGCCAGCAGCTTGCCAGGGGGCTTTTACGAGCAGTACTTC,CASSLPGGFYEQYF
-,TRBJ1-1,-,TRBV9,TGTGCCAGCAGCCAGGGGTATAGCACTGAAGCTTTCTTT,CASSQGYSTEAFF
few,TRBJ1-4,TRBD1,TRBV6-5,TGTGCCAGCAGTTACTCGTTGGGACAGGGGGGTGAAAAACTGTTTTTT,CASSYSLGQGGEKLFF
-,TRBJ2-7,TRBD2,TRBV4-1,TGCGCCAGCAGCCCCACTAGCGGGGGGCCAACACGGTACGAGCAGTACTTC,CASSPTSGGPTRYEQYF
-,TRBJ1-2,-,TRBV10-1,TGCGCCGGGCCCGGGGGTGGGTATGGCTACACCTTC,CAGPGGGYGYTF
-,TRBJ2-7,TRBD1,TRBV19,TGTGCCAGTAGTATAGTCAGGGGGTACGAGCAGTACTTC,CASSIVRGYEQYF
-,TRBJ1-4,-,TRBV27,TGTGCCAGCAGCCGGACAGACTATCATGAAAAACTGTTTTTT,CASSRTDYHEKLFF
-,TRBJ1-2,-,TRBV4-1,TGCGCCAGCAGCCAAGTGGAGGGTATGGCCTATGGCTACACCTTC,CASSQVEGMAYGYTF
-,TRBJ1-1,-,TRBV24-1,TGTGCCACCAAGGCAGGGGCCGGTGAAGCTTTCTTT,CATKAGAGEAFF
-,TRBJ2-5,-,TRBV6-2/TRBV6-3,TGTGCCAGCAGTTATAGTATATATCAAGAGACCCAGTACTTC,CASSYSIYQETQYF
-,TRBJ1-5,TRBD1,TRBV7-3,TGTGCCAGCAGCCTAGTAGGGGGCGCAGAACAGCCCCAGCATTTT,CASSLVGGAEQPQHF
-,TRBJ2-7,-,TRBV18,TGTGCCAGCTCACCCGAGAGCAGGTGGCTCGACGAGCAGTACTTC,CASSPESRWLDEQYF
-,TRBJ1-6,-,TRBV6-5,TGTGCCAGCGGTACAGGGTACAAGGATTCACCCCTCCACTTT,CASGTGYKDSPLHF
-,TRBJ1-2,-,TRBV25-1,TGTGCCAGCAGTGAATCCGTACAGGGTAACCACTATGGCTACACCTTC,CASSESVQGNHYGYTF
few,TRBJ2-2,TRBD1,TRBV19,TGTGCCAGTAGTAGGACAGGGGGCAACGGGGAGCTGTTTTTT,CASSRTGGNGELFF
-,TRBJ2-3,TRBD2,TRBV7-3,TGTGCCAGCAGTAGCGGGGGGGCCCCAGATACGCAGTATTTT,CASSSGGAPDTQYF
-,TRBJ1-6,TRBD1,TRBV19,TGTGCCAGTAGTATAAGGTTGGGACAGGGCTCCTCACCCCTCCACTTT,CASSIRLGQGSSPLHF
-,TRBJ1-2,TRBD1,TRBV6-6,TGTGCCAGCAGTTCCCGGGACAGTCAGGGGAACACCTTC,CASSSRDSQGNTF
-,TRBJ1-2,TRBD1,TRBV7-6,TGTGCCAGCAGCCGTGGGACAGGGAGCGATGGCTACACCTTC,CASSRGTGSDGYTF
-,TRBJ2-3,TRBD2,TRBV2,TGTGCCAGCAGCCATGGGACTAGCGGGGGAACAGATACGCAGTATTTT,CASSHGTSGGTDTQYF
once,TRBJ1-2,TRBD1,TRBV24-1,TGTGCCACCAGTGACTTTCGGACAGGCAACTATGGCTACACCTTC,CATSDFRTGNYGYTF
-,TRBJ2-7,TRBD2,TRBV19,TGTGCCAGTGAGAGCGGGGTCGAGCAGTACTTC,CASESGVEQYF
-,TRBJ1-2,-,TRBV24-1,TGTGCCACCAGTGAAACGGACAGAGATGGCTACACCTTC,CATSETDRDGYTF
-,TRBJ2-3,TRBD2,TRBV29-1,TGCAGCGTTCTTGGCTCTAGCGGGGTGACGACGCAGTATTTT,CSVLGSSGVTTQYF
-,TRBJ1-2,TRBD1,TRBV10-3,TGTGCCATCAGTGACCGGGACAGGAATAACTATGGCTACACCTTC,CAISDRDRNNYGYTF
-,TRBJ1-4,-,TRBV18,TGTGCCAGCTCACCACAGCAACTGACAACTAATGAAAAACTGTTTTTT,CASSPQQLTTNEKLFF
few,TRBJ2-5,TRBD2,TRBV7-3,TGTGCCAGCAGCCGCGGACTAGCGGGGAAAGAGACCCAGTACTTC,CASSRGLAGKETQYF
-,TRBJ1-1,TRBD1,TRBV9,TGTGCCAGCAGCGCCCTTACAGGGGGAACTGAAGCTTTCTTT,CASSALTGGTEAFF
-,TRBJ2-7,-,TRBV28,TGTGCCAGCAGTCAAAGCACGGACAGCCTCGAAGGCTACGAGCAGTACTTC,CASSQSTDSLEGYEQYF
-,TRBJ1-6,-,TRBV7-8,TGTGCCAGCAGCTTAGGGGGGCAGGATTCACCCCTCCACTTT,CASSLGGQDSPLHF
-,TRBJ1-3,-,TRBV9,TGTGCCAGCAGCGCTACAGGAAGTGAAAACACCATATATTTT,CASSATGSENTIYF
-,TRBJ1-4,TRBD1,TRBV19,TGTGCCAGTAGTATCGGGACAGGATATGAAAAACTGTTTTTT,CASSIGTGYEKLFF
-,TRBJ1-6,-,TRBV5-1,TGCGCCAGCAGCTTGGTCCCGGATTCACCCCTCCACTTT,CASSLVPDSPLHF
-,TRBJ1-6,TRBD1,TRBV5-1,TGCGCCAGCAGCTCTCCACAGGGGGAAGGGTATTCACCCCTCCACTTT,CASSSPQGEGYSPLHF
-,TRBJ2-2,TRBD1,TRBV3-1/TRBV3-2,TGTGCCAGCAGACACGGACAGGGTGCCAACACCGGGGAGCTGTTTTTT,CASRHGQGANTGELFF
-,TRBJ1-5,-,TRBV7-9,TGTGCCAGCAGCTTAGCAGGAGCTAGCAATCAGCCCCAGCATTTT,CASSLAGASNQPQHF
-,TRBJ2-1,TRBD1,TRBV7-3,TGTGCCAGCAGCCCCAGGGGACAGGTAATCGGTGAGCAGTTCTTC,CASSPRGQVIGEQFF
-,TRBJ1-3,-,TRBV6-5,TGTGCCAGCAGACCGGGGGGATTTGGAAACACCATATATTTT,CASRPGGFGNTIYF
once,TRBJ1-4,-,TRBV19,TGTGCCAGTAGTATAGGGGCAGTCAAGGATCGAAATGAAAAACTGTTTTTT,CASSIGAVKDRNEKLFF
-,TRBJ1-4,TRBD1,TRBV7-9,TGTGCCAGCAGCTTAGTCCAGGGGGCTTTTAATGAAAAACTGTTTTTT,CASSLVQGAFNEKLFF
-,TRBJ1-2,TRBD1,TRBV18,TGTGCCAGCTCACCACCGGGACAGGGGACCTATGGCTACACCTTC,CASSPPGQGTYGYTF
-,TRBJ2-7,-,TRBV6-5,TGTGCCAGCAGTTACGATGGGGCAGCCACCTACGAGCAGTACTTC,CASSYDGAATYEQYF
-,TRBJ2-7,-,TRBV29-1,TGCAGCGCCACGGGGGGCCTCTCCTACGAGCAGTACTTC,CSATGGLSYEQYF
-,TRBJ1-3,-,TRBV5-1,TGCGCCAGCAGCGCGAGCCCACAGGGTCCTGGAAACACCATATATTTT,CASSASPQGPGNTIYF
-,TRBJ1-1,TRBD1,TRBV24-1,TGTGCCACCAGTCCGGACAGGGGTAGGACTGAAGCTTTCTTT,CATSPDRGRTEAFF
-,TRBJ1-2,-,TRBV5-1,TGCGCCAGCAGCTTGGTGTCGACAGACTATGGCTACACCTTC,CASSLVSTDYGYTF
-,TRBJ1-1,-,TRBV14,TGTGCCAGCAGCCAATCAAGACGGGGGAACACTGAAGCTTTCTTT,CASSQSRRGNTEAFF
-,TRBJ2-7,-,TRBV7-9,TGTGCCAGCAGCCTAGAACTTCCGGGGTTGGGTGAGCAGTACTTC,CASSLELPGLGEQYF